This TCR beta chain was obtained from a study of neurological immune-mediated disorders. The germline gives CDR1 SGHRS, CDR2 YFSETQ. The CDR3 length is 15 residues. The junction had 3 bases not matched to a gene; V was cut back by 0 bases and J by 3 bases. This clonotype was seen at least ten times. Antigen unknown. PBMCs numbering 2 million and stored at -80 C yielded the unsorted libraries. The cDNA came from 5'RACE, which used 10-nucleotide random UMIs. TCRdb itself ran the 5' RACE reads through MiXCR, one entry per CDR3 protein. This sample has 90,000 to 150,000 distinct CDR3 sequences, with about 3.2% found just once. The study, taken as a whole, reports: There were no CDR3 amino acid sequences shared by expanded clones across subjects, a result suggesting private repertoires in all groups. Multiple sclerosis, the disease with the least TCR clonal expansion, fell below healthy controls, whereas HTLV-1-associated myelopathy showed the most.

The J gene is TRBJ1-1, the V gene TRBV5-1; 9 bases are shared with TRBD1. The TCR sequence derives from a woman aged 25-40 years with multiple sclerosis. Sequences were obtained from PBMCs. The CDR3 region is CASSLARTGDTEAFF. CDR3 nucleotide sequence: TGCGCCAGCAGCTTGGCCAGGACAGGGGACACTGAAGCTTTCTTT.